This TCR beta chain was identified during a study of CD8 T cells in Susac syndrome. RNA totalling roughly 0.45 to 1 ug underwent reverse transcription with random hexamers. One entry per CDR3 protein, called by TCRdb with MiXCR from the immunoSEQ multiplex PCR reads. The sample comprises about 200,000 distinct CDR3 sequences, 75% to 95% of which are singletons, and 0.085% to 0.1% rests with the top ten. Material: CD4+ T cells from PBMCs. The receptor's source is a human donor with Susac syndrome.

The CDR3 reads CASSEGVDSGANVLTF. In nucleotides, the CDR3 is TGTGCCAGCAGTGAAGGGGTAGACTCTGGGGCCAACGTCCTGACTTTC. The V call is TRBV2, the J call TRBJ2-6; D unclear. Per germline, CDR1 SNHLY and CDR2 FYNNEI. There are 16 residues in the CDR3. Trimming took 1 base from V and 0 from J, leaving 7 bases between them.